The 31 T cell receptor beta chains reported below all come from one sample, sequenced in a study of quantifying T cell responses using KT2 cells. For the study at large: Reverse transcription used primers in the TCR alpha and beta constant regions.

An oligo carrying a UMI was ligated to the cDNA 3' end. The first PCR ran approximately 4 cycles with an equimolar RC1.1 and RC1.2 beta primer mix. TCRdb passed the UMI-ligation and nested PCR reads through MiXCR, listing each CDR3 protein once. The repertoire holds tens of thousands of distinct CDR3 sequences, with around an eighth as singletons. The sample comprised PBMCs spiked with cells of the T cell clone KT2. These receptor sequences come from a human donor.

The chain joins TRBV9 to TRBJ2-1, with TRBD2 matching 10 bases. The germline V gene encodes CDR1 SGDLS and CDR2 YYNGEE. CDR3 size: 15 residues. Trimming took 3 bases from V and 4 from J; bases not matched to a gene: 4. CDR3 DNA: TGTGCCAGCAGCGCCGGACTAGCGGTTTACAATGAGCAGTTCTTC. The encoded protein is CASSAGLAVYNEQFF. Filled out from reference TRBV9 and TRBJ2-1, the complete variable domain reads DSGVTQTPKHLITATGQRVTLRCSPRSGDLSVYWYQQSLDQGLQFLIQYYNGEERAKGNILERFSAQQFPDLHSELNLSSLELGDSALYFCASSAGLAVYNEQFFGPGTRLTVL.

This clonotype has a handful of counts. The chain uses TRBV19 and TRBJ2-2; TRBD2 might be the D (6 bases). Trimming stripped 6 bases from V and 4 bases from J, with 21 bases between. The CDR3 consists of 17 residues. Germline CDR1 reads LNHDA; CDR2 reads SQIVND (reference sequence). The CDR3 spells CASSHGGPMAATGELFF. The CDR3 region has the DNA TGTGCCAGTAGCCACGGAGGGCCAATGGCCGCCACCGGGGAGCTGTTTTTT.

This clonotype was picked up many times. The chain recombines TRBV5-5 with TRBJ2-7; the D is unclear. The germline gives CDR1 SGHKS, CDR2 YYEKEE (reference sequence). This CDR3 comprises 12 residues. The V end lost 0 bases, the J end lost 4 bases, and 5 bases lay between the germline ends. Here the CDR3 DNA reads TGTGCCAGCAGCTTGGACATGTACGAGCAGTACTTC. It specifies CASSLDMYEQYF.

The chain recombines TRBV20-1 with TRBJ2-5, with a tentative D call TRBD2 (6 bases). Germline V gene lookup returns CDR1 DFQATT and CDR2 SNEGSKA (reference sequence). The germline V and J ends were trimmed by 2 bases and 1 base, with 8 bases remaining between them. CDR3 length: 13 residues. The chain's CDR3 is CSARWGVQETQYF. CDR3 in DNA: TGCAGTGCTAGATGGGGGGTCCAAGAGACCCAGTACTTC.

The V call is TRBV11-2, the J call TRBJ2-6, with 14 positions matching TRBD2. CDR1 is SGHAT and CDR2 is FQNNGV in the germline V gene. Trimming removed 3 bases from V and 1 base from J; junction bases left unmatched: 5. This CDR3 has 19 residues. The CDR3 coding sequence is TGTGCCAGCAGCTTGGGACTAGCGGGGGTCAGGTCTGGGGCCAACGTCCTGACTTTC. This gives the protein CASSLGLAGVRSGANVLTF.

The chain has TRBV7-8 and TRBJ2-3, with D unresolved. Germline CDR1 is SGHVS and CDR2 is FQNEAQ. Trimming cost V 1 base and J 2 bases, with 13 bases left between them. The CDR3 sequence is 16 residues long. CDR3: CASSLDRRPPTDTQYF. CDR3 bases: TGTGCCAGCAGCTTAGATCGACGGCCTCCCACAGATACGCAGTATTTT.

The chain is built from TRBV6-2 or TRBV6-3 and TRBJ2-3; TRBD2 might be the D (5 bases). This CDR3 spans 14 amino acids. The ends were cut back, 3 bases at V and 2 bases at J, with 9 bases in the middle. Germline CDR1 and CDR2: MNHEY and SVGEGT. CDR3 sequence: CASSYGLATDTQYF. CDR3 bases: TGTGCCAGCAGTTATGGACTGGCCACAGATACGCAGTATTTT.

The table lists this clonotype with a few counts. The V gene is TRBV7-3, the J gene TRBJ1-1, with 10 bases lining up with TRBD1. The CDR3 runs to 17 residues. Trimming removed 5 bases from V and 1 base from J; junction bases left unmatched: 10. CDR1 is SGHTA and CDR2 is FQGTGA in the germline V gene. The CDR3 DNA is TGTGCCAGCAGCACATCCAGGGACAGGGGAAGGAACACTGAAGCTTTCTTT. This translates into CASSTSRDRGRNTEAFF.

The chain links TRBV7-8 to TRBJ2-3, with D perhaps matching TRBD1 (6 bases). This CDR3 has 15 residues. Per germline, CDR1 SGHVS and CDR2 FQNEAQ. Trimming took 5 bases from V and 6 from J, leaving 18 bases between them. The CDR3 here is CASSQDRTGRDTQYF. CDR3 in DNA: TGTGCCAGCAGCCAAGACAGGACCGGACGGGATACGCAGTATTTT.

This clonotype was recorded a few times. J is TRBJ1-6 and V is TRBV27, with 8 bases lining up with TRBD1. CDR3 length equals 15 residues. Germline CDR1 and CDR2: MNHEY and SMNVEV (reference sequence). V lost 6 bases, J lost 7 bases, and 8 bases stayed unmatched. The CDR3 DNA sequence: TGTGCCAGCAGGGTCAAACAGGGGGACAATTCACCCCTCCACTTT. Translating it yields CASRVKQGDNSPLHF.

This clonotype has only a few counts. The chain uses TRBV13 and TRBJ2-7, with D uncertain. Germline-derived CDR1 and CDR2 are PRHDT and FYEKMQ (reference sequence). The CDR3 sequence is 13 residues long. V lost 5 bases to trimming and J lost 6 bases, with 14 bases between them. The CDR3 bases are TGTGCCAGCAGCCCCCAGGCGCGACGCGAGCAGTACTTC. It encodes CASSPQARREQYF.

This chain connects TRBV29-1 to TRBJ1-1; D is undetermined. This CDR3 has 14 amino acids. Germline loops: CDR1 SQVTM, CDR2 ANQGSEA. Trimming left V 4 bases short and J 5 bases short, with 17 bases between. The CDR3 region has the DNA TGCAGCGTTGGGATTACAGCCTTGGGAACTGAAGCTTTCTTT. Translating gives CSVGITALGTEAFF.

The V gene is TRBV29-1, the J gene TRBJ1-1; no firm D call. CDR1 and CDR2 from the germline V gene are SQVTM and ANQGSEA. CDR3 length equals 12 residues. Trimming stripped 3 bases from V and 1 base from J, with 6 bases between. The CDR3 DNA reads TGCAGCGTTGAGGGAGCGAACACTGAAGCTTTCTTT. Protein sequence: CSVEGANTEAFF.

The chain links TRBV10-3 to TRBJ2-1; 11 bases are a match to TRBD2. V lost 5 bases, J lost 0 bases, and 0 bases stayed unmatched. The CDR3 sequence is 15 residues long. Germline V gene sequence: CDR1 ENHRY, CDR2 SYGVKD. CDR3 region: CAISTSGSSYNEQFF. The CDR3 region has the DNA TGTGCCATCAGTACTAGCGGGAGCTCCTACAATGAGCAGTTCTTC.

This clonotype showed up just a few times. The chain couples TRBV6-2 or TRBV6-3 to TRBJ2-5; 14 bases match TRBD2. The CDR3 has 16 amino acids. In germline, CDR1 is MNHEY, CDR2 SVGEGT. V shed 2 bases and J 4 bases; nucleotides not matched to a gene: 3. The CDR3 sequence: CASSYVGLAGGETQYF. The CDR3 coding sequence is TGTGCCAGCAGTTACGTAGGACTAGCGGGAGGAGAGACCCAGTACTTC.

This clonotype has more than one count but fewer than ten. The V gene is TRBV4-1, the J gene TRBJ2-7; no firm D call. V was pared by 0 bases and J by 0 bases, with 12 bases between. Germline lookup yields CDR1 MGHRA and CDR2 YSYEKL. The CDR3 spans 16 residues. CDR3 bases: TGCGCCAGCAGCCAAGAGGTTGAGCAACCCTCCTACGAGCAGTACTTC. Its translation: CASSQEVEQPSYEQYF.

This clonotype came up many times. The chain is built from TRBV10-3 and TRBJ1-1, with 8 positions matching TRBD1. J was trimmed by 4 bases and V by 10 bases; bases with no gene match: 8. The CDR3 is made up of 13 amino acids. Germline V lookup: CDR1 ENHRY, CDR2 SYGVKD. The CDR3 nucleotides read TGTGCCACCGGGTCAGGGGGCATCACTGAAGCTTTCTTT. It is translated as CATGSGGITEAFF.

This clonotype has ten or more counts. The chain is built from TRBV18 and TRBJ2-1, with 11 nucleotides matching TRBD1. Trimming took 1 base from V and 3 from J; bases not matched to a gene: 5. The CDR3 spans 17 residues. Germline CDR1 is KGHSH and CDR2 is LQKENI. The CDR3 sequence is CASSPQRTGGFYNEQFF. The CDR3 DNA sequence: TGTGCCAGCTCACCACAAAGGACAGGGGGCTTCTACAATGAGCAGTTCTTC.

The rearrangement uses TRBV6-1 and TRBJ2-7; D may match TRBD1 or TRBD2 (5 bases each). The CDR3 is 14 residues long. Germline assignment: CDR1 MNHNS and CDR2 SASEGT. V lost 9 bases and J lost 3, with 18 bases in between. The CDR3 loop is CASSLEAGNYEQYF. Here the CDR3 DNA reads TGTGCCAGTTCCTTGGAGGCAGGGAACTACGAGCAGTACTTC.

This sequence joins TRBV7-3 and TRBJ1-1; TRBD1 might be the D (5 bases). Germline CDR1 reads SGHTA; CDR2 reads FQGTGA. The V end lost 3 bases, the J end lost 5 bases, and 10 bases lay between the germline ends. The CDR3 covers 13 residues. CDR3 residues: CASSFSQGTEAFF. CDR3 sequence (DNA): TGTGCCAGCAGCTTCTCCCAGGGAACTGAAGCTTTCTTT.

The rearrangement joins TRBV2 to TRBJ2-7; D not resolved. V was trimmed by 8 bases and J by 3 bases, leaving 8 bases between them. The CDR3 contains 11 residues. Germline CDR1 SNHLY, CDR2 FYNNEI. The CDR3 reads CASGTVYEQYF. For the CDR3, the DNA is TGTGCCAGCGGCACGGTCTACGAGCAGTACTTC. Filled out from reference TRBV2 and TRBJ2-7, the complete variable domain reads EPEVTQTPSHQVTQMGQEVILRCVPISNHLYFYWYRQILGQKVEFLVSFYNNEISEKSEIFDDQFSVERPDGSNFTLKIRSTKLEDSAMYFCASGTVYEQYFGPGTRLTVT.

The chain combines TRBV5-1 with TRBJ1-2; a possible D gene is TRBD1 (6 bases). The CDR3 length is 14 residues. Germline CDR1 is SGHRS and CDR2 is YFSETQ. V was clipped by 5 bases and J by 2 bases, with 13 bases between them. CDR3 DNA sequence: TGCGCCAGCAGGTTTCAGGGGAAAAACTATGGCTACACCTTC. It encodes CASRFQGKNYGYTF.

V is TRBV2 and J is TRBJ1-2; D may be TRBD1 (5 bases). The CDR3 runs 13 residues. Trimming pared 6 bases from V and 7 bases from J, leaving 15 bases between. Germline loops: CDR1 SNHLY, CDR2 FYNNEI. The CDR3 is CASRDKASSGYTF. As DNA, the CDR3 is TGTGCCAGCAGGGACAAGGCGAGTTCTGGCTACACCTTC.

This sequence joins TRBV2 and TRBJ2-7; 11 bases map to TRBD1. The V gene's germline CDR1 is SNHLY and CDR2 FYNNEI. The CDR3 length is 16 residues. Unmatched junction bases numbered 11, after V lost 6 bases and J lost 4 bases. CDR3 coding DNA: TGTGCCAGCAGGATCCCCCGGGACAGGGGGGGGTACGAGCAGTACTTC. It translates to CASRIPRDRGGYEQYF. Complete variable domain (other parts from reference TRBV2 and TRBJ2-7): EPEVTQTPSHQVTQMGQEVILRCVPISNHLYFYWYRQILGQKVEFLVSFYNNEISEKSEIFDDQFSVERPDGSNFTLKIRSTKLEDSAMYFCASRIPRDRGGYEQYFGPGTRLTVT.

The gene calls are TRBV5-1 and TRBJ1-1; D remains unclear. The CDR3 covers 15 residues. V lost 2 bases and J lost 1, with 12 bases in between. The germline V gene has CDR1 SGHRS and CDR2 YFSETQ. In nucleotides, the CDR3 is TGCGCCAGCAGCTTCGCGCGGACGGGGAACACTGAAGCTTTCTTT. Translation gives CASSFARTGNTEAFF.

The rearrangement links TRBV3-1 to TRBJ1-6, with 12 bases matching TRBD1. This CDR3 comprises 15 residues. V lost 1 base to trimming and J lost 8 bases; unmatched junction nucleotides: 0. Germline V gene lookup returns CDR1 LGHDT and CDR2 YNNKEL (reference sequence). The CDR3 DNA reads as TGTGCCAGCAGCCAAGGGGACAGGGGGCATTCACCCCTCCACTTT. Its protein product is CASSQGDRGHSPLHF.

This clonotype was seen more than once but under ten times. This chain connects TRBV11-3 to TRBJ1-1; 8 positions agree with TRBD1. With 5 bases clipped from V and 1 base from J, the junction kept 9 bases outside the gene matches. Germline-derived CDR1 and CDR2 are SGHNT and YENEEA. There are 16 residues in the CDR3. CDR3 DNA: TGTGCCAGCAGCGGTTGGACAGGGTGGGGGAACACTGAAGCTTTCTTT. It specifies CASSGWTGWGNTEAFF.

There are many counts of this clonotype. The V and J genes are TRBV7-9 and TRBJ1-5, with 7 bases fitting TRBD1. Germline CDR1 reads SEHNR; CDR2 reads FQNEAQ (reference sequence). V gave up 4 bases and J gave up 0 bases; unmatched junction bases: 3. The CDR3 spans 15 residues. The CDR3 spells CASSSGQNSNQPQHF. The CDR3 DNA reads as TGTGCCAGCAGCTCGGGACAGAATAGCAATCAGCCCCAGCATTTT.

The rearrangement links TRBV24-1 to TRBJ1-2; a weak D match, TRBD1 (6 bases). The germline V gene encodes CDR1 KGHDR and CDR2 SFDVKD. The CDR3 runs to 14 residues. Trimming shortened V by 4 bases and J by 4 bases, and 12 bases separated the two germline ends. CDR3 residues: CATSDGRTAYGYTF. The DNA of the CDR3 is TGTGCCACCAGTGACGGAAGGACAGCCTATGGCTACACCTTC.

The genes are TRBV5-5 and TRBJ2-5, with D possibly matching TRBD2 (6 bases). V was shortened by 2 bases and J by 3 bases, with 17 bases between the two germline ends. This CDR3 has 16 amino acids. Looked up from germline, CDR1 is SGHKS and CDR2 is YYEKEE (reference sequence). CDR3 bases: TGTGCCAGCAGCTTCTCGAGGGAGACTAGGGAAGAGACCCAGTACTTC. It is translated as CASSFSRETREETQYF.

The V and J genes are TRBV29-1 and TRBJ2-5; 8 bases are shared with TRBD2. The CDR3 loop spans 13 amino acids. With V trimmed by 7 bases and J by 2 bases, 6 bases remained unmatched. In germline, CDR1 is SQVTM, CDR2 ANQGSEA. Here the CDR3 reads CSAEREWQETQYF. The CDR3 DNA reads as TGCAGCGCTGAGCGGGAGTGGCAAGAGACCCAGTACTTC.